This entry concerns a single TCR beta chain. Its specificity is unknown. The data originate from a study of identical twins. TCRdb reprocessed the 5' RACE reads via MiXCR and lists one record per CDR3 protein. The sample yields roughly 720,000 distinct CDR3 sequences, roughly 18% seen once. Study-level results: Among beta out-of-frame sequences, excess sharing between twins appeared weaker.

The data also belong to a second study, concerning T cells expressing NK-cell markers.

The sequenced sample was PBMCs. The origin of this receptor is a woman aged 18-29 years in good health.

The CDR3 sequence: CASSSTPPGLAGGWNTDTQYF. The CDR3 DNA reads as TGTGCCAGCAGCTCAACCCCCCCGGGACTAGCGGGAGGATGGAACACAGATACGCAGTATTTT. The genes are TRBV7-6 and TRBJ2-3, with 15 bases aligning to TRBD2. The CDR3 has 21 amino acids. Trimming at V came to 4 bases and at J to 2 bases, leaving 16 bases not matched to a gene. Germline-derived CDR1 and CDR2 are SGHVS and FNYEAQ.